The clone carrying this T cell receptor beta chain was recorded many times. This entry is derived from a study of T-cell memory formation after mild COVID-19. Overall study context: Largely, TCR clusters stayed within a single donor.

J lost 4 bases, V lost 8 bases, and 11 bases had no gene match. The CDR3 consists of 14 residues. Germline V CDR1 and CDR2: ENHRY, SYGVKD. TCRdb itself ran the 5' RACE reads through MiXCR, one entry per CDR3 protein. The sample has some 14,000 distinct CDR3 sequences, about 17% seen once. Sequencing used PBMCs or a T cell subset sorted from them (not recorded which). The chain links TRBV10-3 to TRBJ2-7, with TRBD1 matching 7 bases. The clonotype comes from a man younger than 35 who had mild COVID-19 (a few samples of this study predate the infection). Cell type and time point are not known. Written as DNA, the CDR3 is TGTGCCATCGGAGGACAGGTGGGGTATTACGAGCAGTACTTC. It is translated as CAIGGQVGYYEQYF.